The 28 T cell receptor beta chains below all came from one sample that was sequenced in a study of cytomegalovirus exposure and HLA in healthy donors. In the PCR, 60 Vbeta and 13 Jbeta primers were used. The table came from immunoSEQ multiplex PCR; TCRdb's copy has only in-frame clones and leaves some out. The sample shows 70,000 to 95,000 clones, roughly 80% of them seen only once. Source material: PBMCs. The source of these receptors is a human donor in good health.

This chain links TRBV7-2 with TRBJ1-2; unclear D gene. Germline V lookup: CDR1 SGHTA, CDR2 FQGNSA. With 1 base removed from V and 4 bases from J, the gap between germline ends came to 13 bases. The CDR3 runs to 15 residues. The CDR3 region has the DNA TGTGCCAGCAGCTTAGAAGGGAGTAACACCTATGGCTACACCTTC. Translated: CASSLEGSNTYGYTF.

The gene calls are TRBV18 and TRBJ2-7, with D unclear. The CDR3 contains 15 residues. V was shortened by 3 bases and J by 0 bases, with 12 bases between the two germline ends. Germline values: CDR1 KGHSH, CDR2 LQKENI. CDR3 DNA sequence: TGTGCCAGCTCACCGTACACGTCAACCTCCTACGAGCAGTACTTC. It codes for CASSPYTSTSYEQYF.

This chain uses TRBV29-1 with TRBJ1-1; no clear D gene. CDR3 length equals 14 residues. V was shortened by 3 bases and J by 2 bases, with 13 bases between the two germline ends. Germline-derived CDR1 and CDR2 are SQVTM and ANQGSEA. CDR3 loop: CSVELQVVNTEAFF. For the CDR3, the DNA is TGCAGCGTTGAGTTGCAGGTCGTCAACACTGAAGCTTTCTTT.

The table lists this clone with a few counts. The rearrangement uses TRBV29-1 and TRBJ1-2; tentatively, D is TRBD1 (5 bases). This CDR3 comprises 14 residues. V was pared by 4 bases and J by 4 bases, with 16 bases between. Germline lookup yields CDR1 SQVTM and CDR2 ANQGSEA. The CDR3 coding sequence is TGCAGCGTTGTACGGGAAGGGGAGGGCTATGGCTACACCTTC. Its protein product is CSVVREGEGYGYTF. The full variable domain, rest sourced from reference TRBV29-1 and TRBJ1-2, is SAVISQKPSRDICQRGTSLTIQCQVDSQVTMMFWYRQQPGQSLTLIATANQGSEATYESGFVIDKFPISRPNLTFSTLTVSNMSPEDSSIYLCSVVREGEGYGYTFGSGTRLTVV.

V gene TRBV5-1 combines with J gene TRBJ2-5; possible D gene TRBD2, 5 bases. Deletions cut 4 bases from V and 2 bases from J, with 12 bases between. Germline V gene sequence: CDR1 SGHRS, CDR2 YFSETQ. This CDR3 has 14 amino acids. The CDR3 nucleotides read TGCGCCAGCAGCGAGCGAGGGATACAAGAGACCCAGTACTTC. Translated, it gives CASSERGIQETQYF.

The chain links TRBV7-9 to TRBJ2-1; 8 bases line up with TRBD2. From germline, CDR1 is SEHNR and CDR2 FQNEAQ (reference sequence). J lost 8 bases, V lost 4 bases, and 7 bases had no gene match. The CDR3 spans 14 residues. CDR3 DNA sequence: TGTGCCAGCAGCTCTAGCGGGCCTGACTATGAGCAGTTCTTC. Translating it yields CASSSSGPDYEQFF.

The chain links TRBV4-3 to TRBJ2-1; no definite D call. Germline CDR1 and CDR2: LGHNA and YSLEER. The CDR3 spans 13 residues. V lost 2 bases to trimming and J lost 6 bases, with 8 bases between them. CDR3 bases: TGCGCCAGCAGCCAAATAGAGTTCAATGAGCAGTTCTTC. It codes for CASSQIEFNEQFF.

The CDR3 protein is CASSFSGQGRSNEKLFF. The DNA of the CDR3 is TGTGCCAGCAGCTTTTCAGGACAGGGTAGATCTAATGAAAAACTGTTTTTT. This chain uses TRBV5-4 with TRBJ1-4, with 8 bases matching TRBD1. The CDR3 contains 17 residues. Germline CDR1 and CDR2: SGHNT and YYREEE (reference sequence). With V trimmed by 2 bases and J by 3 bases, 9 bases remained unmatched.

This clone was observed once. This rearrangement joins TRBV5-4 to TRBJ2-1; the match to TRBD2 covers 10 bases. CDR3 size: 16 residues. V trimming: 4 bases; J trimming: 6 bases; junction bases outside the gene matches: 10. The germline gives CDR1 SGHNT, CDR2 YYREEE (reference sequence). The CDR3 nucleotides are TGTGCCAGCAGCCACCGAGCGGGGGGGCCCTCCAATGAGCAGTTCTTC. It codes for CASSHRAGGPSNEQFF.

The V gene is TRBV15, the J gene TRBJ2-7; possibly TRBD2 for D (6 bases). CDR3 length: 16 amino acids. The V end lost 1 base, the J end lost 7 bases, and 20 bases lay between the germline ends. Per germline, CDR1 LNHNV and CDR2 YYDKDF (reference sequence). The CDR3 DNA sequence: TGTGCCACCAGCAGAGGGTTGTATGGGGGGACCGTGGAGCAGTACTTC. Translated, it gives CATSRGLYGGTVEQYF.

As regards this clone: The junction shows a germline mismatch at one end, possibly a read error. The rearrangement links TRBV7-7 to TRBJ1-4, with D tentatively TRBD1 (6 bases). Germline assignment: CDR1 SSHAT and CDR2 FNYEAQ (reference sequence). CDR3 length: 13 residues. The CDR3 nucleotides are TGTGCTAGCAGCACAGGGTTCGCTGAAAAACTGTTTTTT. Its translation: CASSTGFAEKLFF.

The chain links TRBV9 to TRBJ2-3; TRBD2 matches at 8 bases. The CDR3 has 15 residues. The junction had 4 bases not matched to a gene; V was cut back by 3 bases and J by 1 base. Germline V gene sequence: CDR1 SGDLS, CDR2 YYNGEE. This chain's CDR3 is CASSGSGARTDTQYF. The CDR3 region has the DNA TGTGCCAGCAGCGGTAGCGGGGCCCGCACAGATACGCAGTATTTT.

V is TRBV5-6 and J is TRBJ1-1; a possible D gene is TRBD1 (5 bases). The V end lost 4 bases, the J end lost 4 bases, and 11 bases lay between the germline ends. CDR3 size: 13 residues. Germline-derived CDR1 and CDR2 are SGHDT and YYEEEE. The CDR3 DNA reads TGTGCCAGCAGCCAACGGGGGAGCACTGAAGCTTTCTTT. Translating it yields CASSQRGSTEAFF.

The CDR3 here is CATSSQTGGFEQFF. The CDR3 nucleotides read TGTGCCACCAGCAGTCAGACAGGGGGCTTTGAGCAGTTCTTC. The chain has TRBV15 and TRBJ2-1; 10 nucleotides align to TRBD1. The CDR3 runs 14 residues. The ends lost 3 bases at V and 9 bases at J; junction bases unmatched: 5. Germline assignment: CDR1 LNHNV and CDR2 YYDKDF (reference sequence).

The DNA of the CDR3 is TGTGCCAGCAGCTTAGTTCCCTTCGAAGCTTTCTTT. Its translation is CASSLVPFEAFF. The J gene is TRBJ1-1, the V gene TRBV7-2; no clear D gene. Germline V gene sequence: CDR1 SGHTA, CDR2 FQGNSA. The CDR3 consists of 12 residues. The V end was cut by 1 base, the J end by 8 bases, with 8 bases between.

The chain employs TRBV16 and TRBJ2-7; TRBD1 matches 7 bases. Germline loops: CDR1 KGHSY, CDR2 FQNENV. The length of the CDR3 is 15 residues. J was trimmed by 2 bases and V by 3 bases; bases with no gene match: 7. The CDR3 nucleotides are TGTGCCAGCAGCCACCAGAGACAGGGACCCTACGAGCAGTACTTC. Translated, it gives CASSHQRQGPYEQYF.

The CDR3 region is CASTGDVGNTIYF. The CDR3 nucleotides read TGTGCCAGTACAGGGGACGTTGGAAACACCATATATTTT. The J gene is TRBJ1-3, the V gene TRBV7-2, with TRBD1 matching over 7 bases. Germline lookup yields CDR1 SGHTA and CDR2 FQGNSA. CDR3 length: 13 amino acids. Losses at the gene ends were 9 bases for V and 3 bases for J; bases not matched to a gene: 5.

This clone was recorded once. The chain recombines TRBV4-3 with TRBJ1-2; D remains ambiguous. Germline V gene lookup returns CDR1 LGHNA and CDR2 YSLEER. Trimming removed 8 bases at V and 8 bases at J, with 21 bases between. This CDR3 spans 14 amino acids. The DNA of the CDR3 is TGCGCCAGCGCCGGGAATATAGGACCGGGAGGCTACACCTTC. Translated: CASAGNIGPGGYTF.

This clone was seen just once. This chain uses TRBV6-6 with TRBJ1-2; D is unclear. This CDR3 is built from 14 residues. Per the germline V gene, CDR1 is MNHNY and CDR2 is SVGAGI (reference sequence). Trimming pared 0 bases from V and 8 bases from J, leaving 13 bases between. This CDR3 reads CASSYSKRVQGYTF. The CDR3 bases are TGTGCCAGCAGTTACTCGAAGAGGGTGCAGGGCTACACCTTC.

J is TRBJ2-3 and V is TRBV9; TRBD2 is a possible D gene (7 bases). Germline V CDR1 and CDR2: SGDLS, YYNGEE. Trimming took 5 bases from V and 4 from J, leaving 17 bases between them. The CDR3 is 15 residues long. CDR3 nucleotides: TGTGCCAGCAGTACCCTTGCGGGGGCCGCAGATACGCAGTATTTT. This codes for CASSTLAGAADTQYF.

The V and J genes are TRBV29-1 and TRBJ2-1; 9 bases are a match to TRBD1. The J segment lost 14 bases and the V segment lost 6 bases, leaving 11 bases of the junction unmatched. CDR1 SQVTM and CDR2 ANQGSEA come from the germline V gene. CDR3 length: 12 amino acids. Here the CDR3 reads CSVAPIRDREFF. In nucleotides, the CDR3 is TGCAGCGTCGCACCTATCCGGGACAGGGAGTTCTTC.

A single count supports this clone. The chain couples TRBV5-1 to TRBJ2-3, with TRBD2 as a possible D gene (5 bases). V lost 3 bases, J lost 6 bases, and 17 bases lay in between. Germline V gives CDR1 SGHRS, CDR2 YFSETQ. The CDR3 spans 15 residues. The CDR3 DNA is TGCGCCAGCAGCTCGCTTCCGGCTAGCATGGATACGCAGTATTTT. Its protein is CASSSLPASMDTQYF.

V gene TRBV6-5 combines with J gene TRBJ1-3; 7 nucleotides agree with TRBD1. This CDR3 has 13 amino acids. Germline V gene lookup returns CDR1 MNHEY and CDR2 SVGAGI. V lost 10 bases, J lost 2 bases, and 5 bases stayed unmatched. In DNA form, the CDR3 reads TGTGCCACGTCCGGGACAGCTGGAAACACCATATATTTT. Protein product: CATSGTAGNTIYF.

The rearrangement joins TRBV4-3 to TRBJ2-1; 10 bases align to TRBD1. Losses at the gene ends were 1 base for V and 7 bases for J; bases not matched to a gene: 13. The CDR3 is 18 amino acids. Germline V gives CDR1 LGHNA, CDR2 YSLEER. CDR3 protein: CASSQVLGQGQSVNEQFF. The CDR3, as DNA: TGCGCCAGCAGCCAAGTATTGGGACAGGGGCAATCGGTAAATGAGCAGTTCTTC.

The V and J genes are TRBV4-3 and TRBJ2-1, with no clear D. The germline V and J ends were trimmed by 0 bases and 5 bases, with 11 bases remaining between them. CDR1 and CDR2 (germline): LGHNA, YSLEER. The CDR3 is made up of 15 amino acids. The CDR3 nucleotides are TGCGCCAGCAGCCAAGATGTCGACAATCACAATGAGCAGTTCTTC. Protein: CASSQDVDNHNEQFF.

This chain uses TRBV5-6 with TRBJ2-7; TRBD1 aligns across 7 bases. The V gene end was trimmed by 4 bases and the J gene end by 1 base; junction bases not matched to a gene: 2. From germline, CDR1 is SGHDT and CDR2 YYEEEE. This CDR3 comprises 13 residues. In DNA, the CDR3 is TGTGCCAGCAGCATACAGGGGTCCTACGAGCAGTACTTC. It encodes CASSIQGSYEQYF.

The rearrangement links TRBV4-3 to TRBJ1-4; TRBD1 agrees at 8 bases. The CDR3 contains 14 residues. From germline, CDR1 is LGHNA and CDR2 YSLEER. Unmatched junction bases numbered 5, after V lost 3 bases and J lost 8 bases. The CDR3 region is CASSQGQEIEKLFF. The CDR3 bases are TGCGCCAGCAGCCAGGGACAGGAGATCGAAAAACTGTTTTTT.

This clone was recorded only once. This rearrangement joins TRBV7-2 to TRBJ2-1; the match to TRBD2 covers 9 bases. V was pared by 5 bases and J by 4 bases, with 9 bases of the junction left unmatched. The length of the CDR3 is 16 residues. The V gene's germline CDR1 is SGHTA and CDR2 FQGNSA. The CDR3, as DNA: TGTGCCAGCAGCCCGCCTGGTAGCGGGGGTTACAATGAGCAGTTCTTC. This sequence encodes CASSPPGSGGYNEQFF.